A single sample gave rise to the 6 T cell receptor beta chains below, sequenced in a study of CD8 T cells in Susac syndrome. Reverse transcription of about 0.5 to 1 ug RNA used random hexamers. TCRdb ran MiXCR on the immunoSEQ multiplex PCR reads and lists one entry per CDR3 protein. The data contain 110,000 or so distinct CDR3 sequences, 92% of them singletons. The sample comprised CD4+ T cells from PBMCs. All receptors derive from a human donor in good health.

V is TRBV6-2 or TRBV6-3 and J is TRBJ2-3; 8 bases are a match to TRBD2. The CDR3 is made up of 16 amino acids. Trimming removed 2 bases from V and 2 bases from J; junction bases left unmatched: 6. The germline CDR1 and CDR2 sequences are MNHEY and SVGEGT. Here the CDR3 reads CASSYSTSGLTDTQYF. In DNA, the CDR3 is TGTGCCAGCAGTTACAGCACTAGCGGTCTCACAGATACGCAGTATTTT.

The chain carries TRBV12-3 or TRBV12-4 and TRBJ1-2, with TRBD1 matching 9 bases. J gave up 11 bases and V 7 bases, and 8 bases lay outside the gene matches. The CDR3 contains 12 residues. DNA of the CDR3: TGTGCCAGCATCCTAACCGGGACAGGGTACACCTTC. It specifies CASILTGTGYTF.

V is TRBV6-5 and J is TRBJ2-3; 7 nucleotides line up with TRBD2. CDR1 and CDR2 (germline): MNHEY, SVGAGI. After removal of 6 bases from V and 8 bases from J, the junction contained 14 bases not matched to a gene. The CDR3 is 15 amino acids. The CDR3 sequence: CASSAASGDPSTQYF. The CDR3 bases are TGTGCCAGCAGCGCGGCGAGCGGGGACCCATCTACGCAGTATTTT.

The chain carries TRBV25-1 and TRBJ2-7; D perhaps matches TRBD2 (6 bases). The germline V gene encodes CDR1 MGHDK and CDR2 SYGVNS. V lost 4 bases, J lost 0 bases, and 13 bases lay in between. This CDR3 has 15 amino acids. The CDR3 bases are TGTGCCAGCAGTGCGGGGGACGGCAGCTCCTACGAGCAGTACTTC. Its translation is CASSAGDGSSYEQYF.

The V call is TRBV5-4, the J call TRBJ1-1; D is uncertain. CDR3 length equals 11 residues. Per the germline V gene, CDR1 is SGHNT and CDR2 is YYREEE (reference sequence). Trimming stripped 2 bases from V and 7 bases from J, with 6 bases between. The CDR3 region is CASSFRGEAFF. CDR3 in DNA: TGTGCCAGCAGCTTCCGGGGTGAAGCTTTCTTT.

The chain couples TRBV6-6 to TRBJ1-5, with 7 bases lining up with TRBD1. Losses at the gene ends were 6 bases for V and 6 bases for J; bases not matched to a gene: 8. This CDR3 has 14 residues. Germline V gene data show CDR1 as MNHNY and CDR2 as SVGAGI (reference sequence). Here the CDR3 DNA reads TGTGCCAGCAGAGTACGACAGGGAGGTCAGCCCCAGCATTTT. It yields the protein CASRVRQGGQPQHF.